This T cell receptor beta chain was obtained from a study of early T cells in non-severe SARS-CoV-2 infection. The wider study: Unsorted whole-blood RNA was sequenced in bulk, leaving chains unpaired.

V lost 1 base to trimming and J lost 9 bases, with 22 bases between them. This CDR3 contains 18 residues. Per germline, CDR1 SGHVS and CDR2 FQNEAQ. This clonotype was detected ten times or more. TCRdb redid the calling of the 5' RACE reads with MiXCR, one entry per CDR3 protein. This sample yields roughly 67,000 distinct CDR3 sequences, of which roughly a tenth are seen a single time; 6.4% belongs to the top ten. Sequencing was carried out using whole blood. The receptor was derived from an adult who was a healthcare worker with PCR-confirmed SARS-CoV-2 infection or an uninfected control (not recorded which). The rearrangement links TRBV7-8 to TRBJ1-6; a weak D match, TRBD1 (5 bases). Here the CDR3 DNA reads TGTGCCAGCAGCTTAGTAGTGATGGGGGGTGAGATCAGTTCACCCCTCCACTTT. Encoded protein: CASSLVVMGGEISSPLHF.